A single sample gave rise to the 21 T cell receptor beta chains below, sequenced in a study of blood T cell repertoires in COVID-19. Assay used: immunoSEQ multiplex PCR; TCRdb lists only in-frame clones, some missing. The sample lists 350,000 or so clones, approximately 89% occurring once. The material sequenced was peripheral blood. The source is a woman in her sixties or seventies with COVID-19, enrolled during active disease.

The rearrangement uses TRBV19 and TRBJ2-6; no clear D. Trimming cost V 7 bases and J 5 bases, with 9 bases left between them. Germline CDR1 reads LNHDA; CDR2 reads SQIVND (reference sequence). The CDR3 is made up of 13 amino acids. Here the CDR3 DNA reads TGTGCCAGTACCATGACAAGGGCCAACGTCCTGACTTTC. It yields the protein CASTMTRANVLTF.

This chain uses TRBV3-1 (or the pseudogene TRBV3-2) with TRBJ1-1; D uncertain. From germline, CDR1 is LGHDT and CDR2 YNNKEL (reference sequence). The V and J ends lost 1 base and 1 base respectively, with 4 bases between them. The CDR3 runs 13 residues. CDR3 nucleotide sequence: TGTGCCAGCAGCCAAGGACAGAACACTGAAGCTTTCTTT. This sequence encodes CASSQGQNTEAFF.

The chain employs TRBV6-6 and TRBJ1-5; 9 bases align to TRBD1. Germline V gene lookup returns CDR1 MNHNY and CDR2 SVGAGI (reference sequence). J was trimmed by 7 bases and V by 6 bases; bases with no gene match: 10. CDR3 length equals 15 residues. CDR3 sequence: CASSLGDRAGQPQHF. CDR3 DNA sequence: TGTGCCAGCAGCCTAGGGGACAGGGCGGGCCAGCCCCAGCATTTT.

The chain couples TRBV4-1 to TRBJ1-5, with 7 bases aligning to TRBD1. Germline V lookup: CDR1 MGHRA, CDR2 YSYEKL. The J segment lost 2 bases and the V segment lost 1 base, leaving 5 bases of the junction unmatched. This CDR3 is 16 amino acids long. Here the CDR3 reads CASSQGRQGGNQPQHF. The CDR3 bases are TGCGCCAGCAGCCAAGGCAGGCAGGGGGGCAATCAGCCCCAGCATTTT.

The chain carries TRBV11-2 and TRBJ1-3; the D is unclear. Germline CDR1 SGHAT, CDR2 FQNNGV. The CDR3 is 14 amino acids. Trimming took 1 base from V and 4 from J, leaving 8 bases between them. The CDR3 DNA sequence: TGTGCCAGCAGCTTAGGGCATACGGGAAACACCATATATTTT. Protein sequence: CASSLGHTGNTIYF. The whole variable domain, remainder taken from reference TRBV11-2 and TRBJ1-3, is EAGVAQSPRYKIIEKRQSVAFWCNPISGHATLYWYQQILGQGPKLLIQFQNNGVVDDSQLPKDRFSAERLKGVDSTLKIQPAKLEDSAVYLCASSLGHTGNTIYFGEGSWLTVV.

This sequence joins TRBV7-9 and TRBJ1-3; possible D gene TRBD1, 6 bases. V shed 0 bases and J shed 3 bases, with 12 bases lying between them. The CDR3 contains 16 residues. CDR1 is SEHNR and CDR2 is FQNEAQ in the germline V gene (reference sequence). The CDR3 region has the DNA TGTGCCAGCAGCTTAGCATGGGGGCTTGGTGGAAACACCATATATTTT. It is translated as CASSLAWGLGGNTIYF. The variable domain in full, completed from reference TRBV7-9 and TRBJ1-3, reads DTGVSQNPRHKITKRGQNVTFRCDPISEHNRLYWYRQTLGQGPEFLTYFQNEAQLEKSRLLSDRFSAERPKGSFSTLEIQRTEQGDSAMYLCASSLAWGLGGNTIYFGEGSWLTVV.

The CDR3 loop reads CASSRRNSGNTIYF. The DNA of the CDR3 is TGTGCCAGTAGTAGGAGGAACTCTGGAAACACCATATATTTT. This chain connects TRBV19 to TRBJ1-3, with D uncertain. Germline V gives CDR1 LNHDA, CDR2 SQIVND (reference sequence). V gave up 4 bases and J gave up 0 bases, with 7 bases separating them. The CDR3 covers 14 residues.

The CDR3, as DNA: TGTGCCAGCATCTTTCGGGGAAGTCTCGCTGAGCAGTTCTTC. It is translated as CASIFRGSLAEQFF. The chain links TRBV28 to TRBJ2-1; tentatively, D is TRBD2 (5 bases). Trimming cost V 7 bases and J 9 bases, with 19 bases left between them. Germline V gene sequence: CDR1 MDHEN, CDR2 SYDVKM. This CDR3 has 14 residues.

This rearrangement joins TRBV9 to TRBJ1-2; the match to TRBD1 covers 7 bases. Trimming at V came to 3 bases and at J to 4 bases, leaving 15 bases not matched to a gene. This CDR3 has 17 amino acids. Germline V gene data show CDR1 as SGDLS and CDR2 as YYNGEE. CDR3 sequence: CASSAYAGTEIGYGYTF. CDR3 in DNA: TGTGCCAGCAGCGCCTATGCCGGGACAGAGATAGGCTATGGCTACACCTTC.

This sequence joins TRBV14 and TRBJ1-2; 7 bases agree with TRBD1. Germline V gene sequence: CDR1 SGHDN, CDR2 FVKESK. The CDR3 is 14 amino acids. Trimming cost V 4 bases and J 4 bases; bases outside gene matches: 6. CDR3 bases: TGTGCCAGCAGCCCCGGGACAGTCTTCTATGGCTACACCTTC. Translation gives CASSPGTVFYGYTF.

The chain uses TRBV10-3 and TRBJ1-1; no firm D call. V lost 3 bases and J lost 1, with 12 bases in between. Germline V gives CDR1 ENHRY, CDR2 SYGVKD. The CDR3 has 15 residues. CDR3 protein: CAISEAQSTNTEAFF. Written as DNA, the CDR3 is TGTGCCATCAGTGAAGCACAGTCAACGAACACTGAAGCTTTCTTT.

The genes are TRBV24-1 and TRBJ2-2, with TRBD2 matching 11 bases. The trim removed 1 base at V and 1 base at J, leaving 4 bases unmatched. CDR3 size: 18 residues. Germline-derived CDR1 and CDR2 are KGHDR and SFDVKD. The CDR3 reads CATSDLGLAGGNTGELFF. CDR3 nucleotide sequence: TGTGCCACCAGTGATTTAGGGCTAGCGGGGGGGAACACCGGGGAGCTGTTTTTT.

Here the CDR3 reads CASPGQSTYEQYF. For the CDR3, the DNA is TGTGCCAGTCCCGGACAGTCGACCTACGAGCAGTACTTC. The chain employs TRBV7-3 and TRBJ2-7, with D possibly TRBD1 on 6 matching bases. The ends were cut back, 9 bases at V and 2 bases at J, with 14 bases in the middle. The CDR3 loop spans 13 amino acids. Germline lookup yields CDR1 SGHTA and CDR2 FQGTGA.

V usage is TRBV10-3 and J usage is TRBJ2-3; tentative D call: TRBD2 (5 bases). The V end lost 2 bases, the J end lost 6 bases, and 15 bases lay between the germline ends. Germline assignment: CDR1 ENHRY and CDR2 SYGVKD. CDR3 length equals 15 residues. The CDR3 DNA reads as TGTGCCATCAGTGAGGACCTAATCTCGGGGGATACGCAGTATTTT. Translating gives CAISEDLISGDTQYF.

The chain carries TRBV21-1 and TRBJ1-4; the table's D call TRBD1 went unverified against the DNA. TRBV21-1 is described as a pseudogene. This CDR3 has 18 residues. The CDR3 region has the DNA TGTGCCAGCAGCAAAGACCCGGATGGGACAGCGGCCCCGGGAAAACTGTTTTTT. Its translation: CASSKDPDGTAAPGKLFF.

The chain recombines TRBV5-1 with TRBJ1-4, with 7 bases aligning to TRBD1. Germline V lookup: CDR1 SGHRS, CDR2 YFSETQ. V trimming: 4 bases; J trimming: 5 bases; junction bases outside the gene matches: 5. There are 14 residues in the CDR3. This CDR3 is CASSRTGTNEKLFF. CDR3 DNA sequence: TGCGCCAGCAGCCGGACAGGAACAAATGAAAAACTGTTTTTT.

This clone has just one count. Written as DNA, the CDR3 is TGTGCCAGTAGGGACTCCGGCTATGGCTACACCTTC. Encoded protein: CASRDSGYGYTF. The genes are TRBV19 and TRBJ1-2; D not certain. The V gene's germline CDR1 is LNHDA and CDR2 SQIVND (reference sequence). The V and J ends lost 6 bases and 4 bases respectively, with 9 bases between them. This CDR3 is 12 amino acids long.

This clone has only one observation. The CDR3 reads CASSPGTGGGLAKNIQYF. DNA for the CDR3: TGTGCCAGCAGCCCAGGGACAGGAGGGGGTTTAGCCAAAAACATTCAGTACTTC. This chain links TRBV3-1 (or the pseudogene TRBV3-2) with TRBJ2-4; TRBD1 agrees at 8 bases. The CDR3 is 18 amino acids. The trim removed 4 bases at V and 0 bases at J, leaving 11 bases unmatched. Germline loops: CDR1 LGHDT, CDR2 YNNKEL (reference sequence).

V and J are TRBV3-1 (or the pseudogene TRBV3-2) and TRBJ2-7; D gene ambiguous. Germline loops: CDR1 LGHDT, CDR2 YNNKEL (reference sequence). Trimming stripped 3 bases from V and 4 bases from J, with 16 bases between. The CDR3 runs to 15 residues. CDR3 nucleotides: TGTGCCAGCAGCCACTTAACCCCCGAACGGTACGAGCAGTACTTC. Translation: CASSHLTPERYEQYF.

V and J are TRBV4-1 and TRBJ2-6, with 8 bases aligning to TRBD1. Germline CDR1 and CDR2: MGHRA and YSYEKL. With V trimmed by 1 base and J by 2 bases, 10 bases remained unmatched. The CDR3 runs to 19 residues. The chain's CDR3 is CASSQALAGDRTGANVLTF. The CDR3 coding sequence is TGCGCCAGCAGCCAAGCCCTAGCAGGGGACAGGACTGGGGCCAACGTCCTGACTTTC.

The genes are TRBV3-1 (or the pseudogene TRBV3-2) and TRBJ1-1; D ambiguous. V was trimmed by 4 bases and J by 5 bases, leaving 14 bases between them. The V gene's germline CDR1 is LGHDT and CDR2 YNNKEL (reference sequence). The CDR3 consists of 14 residues. The CDR3, as DNA: TGTGCCAGCAGCCTGAATGGAGGTCGAACTGAAGCTTTCTTT. It is translated as CASSLNGGRTEAFF.